This T cell receptor beta chain was sequenced in a study of blood T cell repertoires in COVID-19. Turning to the study itself: Material from acute and convalescent COVID-19 was sourced from the United States, Italy and Spain. The analysed material was cDNA or gDNA that came from T cells, B-cell-depleted T cells, or PBMCs.

Under the authors' procedure: Reference gene primer amplification gave nucleated cell count estimates. The repertoire was sequenced with immunoSEQ multiplex PCR; TCRdb's copy has only in-frame clones and lacks some. V and J calls and clone size come straight from that table; D and trimming were deduced from the DNA. The top ten hold under 20% of the sample, which has over 35,000 clones, more than 75% seen once. The V and J ends lost 2 bases and 3 bases respectively, with 11 bases between them. CDR3 length: 14 residues. Germline V CDR1 and CDR2: MNHEY, SMNVEV (reference sequence). This chain connects TRBV27 to TRBJ2-7, with D perhaps TRBD1 (6 bases). The clonotype comes from a man between 65 and 80 years old with active COVID-19. The specimen sequenced was peripheral blood. Here the CDR3 reads CASSLGGRVYEQYF. The DNA for the CDR3 is TGTGCCAGCAGTTTAGGGGGCAGGGTCTACGAGCAGTACTTC.